This T cell receptor beta chain was obtained from a study of identical twins. MiXCR was run by TCRdb on the 5' RACE reads, yielding one entry per CDR3 protein. The table has some 1,600,000 distinct CDR3 sequences, roughly a third seen once. This clonotype has a handful of counts. Its cognate antigen is unknown. Study-wide findings and caveats: Conclusions were based on cross-sectional statistical analysis, without following the same donors. Out-of-frame TCR alpha sharing in monozygotic twins exceeded recombination model predictions.

The germline V gene encodes CDR1 MDHEN and CDR2 SYDVKM. V lost 1 base to trimming and J lost 0 bases; unmatched junction nucleotides: 6. This CDR3 has 18 residues. This TCR came from a newborn girl in good health. Sequencing was carried out using cord blood. The V call is TRBV28, the J call TRBJ2-6; TRBD1 aligns across 7 bases. The CDR3 region is CASSLSGTVHSGANVLTF. In DNA, the CDR3 is TGTGCCAGCAGTTTATCGGGGACAGTACACTCTGGGGCCAACGTCCTGACTTTC.